This T cell receptor beta chain was recovered during a study of blood T cell repertoires in COVID-19 (dated by TCRdb to 2019 to 2021). With regard to the full study: The collaborator samples originated in the United States, Italy and Spain and spanned the acute and convalescent phases of COVID-19. The material from the prospective study consisted of cDNA or gDNA derived from T cells, B-cell-depleted T cells, or PBMCs. Subjects who had been exposed to COVID-19, were actively infected with it, or had recovered from it provided the deeply sampled blood TCRbeta repertoires that made up the dataset. The repertoires were released in a freely available public database intended as a resource for research on the immune response to SARS-CoV-2. The samples were drawn from two sources: the first 160 participants of the ongoing ImmuneRACE study, and 1,200 or so subjects contributed by 6 global collaborators. Sample metadata almost always included a de-identified subject ID, COVID-19 status, age in years and sex. HLA class I and class II types, where available, came from metadata supplied by the sample provider rather than from assay-based typing.

The collaborating institutions used their own protocols to collect whole blood in K2EDTA tubes. Collaborator samples were shipped for TCRbeta analysis as frozen whole blood, isolated PBMCs, or DNA extracted from either sample type. The immunoSEQ Assay, a bias-controlled multiplex PCR, was used to amplify TCRbeta CDR3 regions from genomic DNA. The paper's data handling went like this. Within the assay, amplification of reference gene primers was used to estimate how many nucleated cells each sample contained. To quantify the absolute abundance of each unique TCRbeta CDR3 rearrangement, sequence reads were collapsed and filtered. For each sample, productive Simpson clonality was calculated as the square root of Simpson's diversity index over productive rearrangements. Not all clones reach the TCRdb copy of this immuneACCESS table, which keeps in-frame sequences only. Checked studies attribute under half of the gap to unresolved V genes and leave the rest unexplained. V and J calls and clone size are those listed in that table; D and trimming were worked out from the DNA. The sample table lists roughly 200,000 clones, roughly 90% of them with a count of one. The top ten constitute 0.62% of the sample.

Remarks on this clone: Its antigen has not been determined. No much larger clone is present one base from it, and per-base qualities are unavailable.

Broader findings and caveats from the paper: The quantity of clinical and demographic metadata differed by source and by participant and was supplied without curation.

Per the germline V gene (reference sequence), SEHNR is the CDR1 and FQNEAQ is the CDR2. V loses 1 base of germline sequence and J loses 0 bases, and the interval between the two ends is 12 bases. Reading from cysteine to phenylalanine, the CDR3 counts 16 amino acids. This entry keeps only the CDR3 DNA: 48 bases, framed from base 1. The source is a man aged 50 or older with acute or convalescent COVID-19. The sample comprised peripheral blood. The sequence is built from TRBV7-9 and TRBJ1-2; TRBD1 is perhaps the D gene, given 6 matching bases. The nucleotides read TGTGCCAGCAGCTTAGGTCAGGGGCTTACTAACTATGGCTACACCTTC. The translation is CASSLGQGLTNYGYTF.